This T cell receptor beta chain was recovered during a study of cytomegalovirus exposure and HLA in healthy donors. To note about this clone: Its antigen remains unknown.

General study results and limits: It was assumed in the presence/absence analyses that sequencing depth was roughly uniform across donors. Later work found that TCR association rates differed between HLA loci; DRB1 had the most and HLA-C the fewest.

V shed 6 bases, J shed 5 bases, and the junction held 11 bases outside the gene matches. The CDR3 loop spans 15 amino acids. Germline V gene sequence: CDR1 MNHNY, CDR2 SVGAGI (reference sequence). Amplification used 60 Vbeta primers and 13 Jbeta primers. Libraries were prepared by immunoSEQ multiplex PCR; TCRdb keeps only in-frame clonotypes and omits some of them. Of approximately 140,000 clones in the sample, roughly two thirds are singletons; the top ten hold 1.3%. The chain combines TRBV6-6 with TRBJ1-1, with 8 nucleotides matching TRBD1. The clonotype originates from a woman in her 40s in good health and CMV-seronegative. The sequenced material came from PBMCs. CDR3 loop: CASSTPRGRETEAFF. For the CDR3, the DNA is TGTGCCAGCAGCACGCCCAGGGGGCGAGAGACTGAAGCTTTCTTT.